These 15 T cell receptor beta chains were sequenced from one sample in a study of blood T cell repertoires in COVID-19. Only in-frame clones appear in the TCRdb table, and some are missing; sequencing was by immunoSEQ multiplex PCR. Of roughly 150,000 clones in the sample, roughly 84% were seen once. The sample taken for sequencing was peripheral blood. These TCRs come from a woman older than 75 with active or convalescent COVID-19.

The chain carries TRBV7-9 and TRBJ1-4; the match to TRBD1 covers 7 bases. The germline V gene encodes CDR1 SEHNR and CDR2 FQNEAQ (reference sequence). After removal of 5 bases from V and 7 bases from J, the junction contained 10 bases not matched to a gene. The CDR3 has 15 residues. CDR3 DNA sequence: TGTGCCAGCAGCCCATCGACAGGGTCGGGTGAAAAACTGTTTTTT. Residues: CASSPSTGSGEKLFF.

The chain is built from TRBV2 and TRBJ1-1, with 12 bases aligning to TRBD1. The V and J ends lost 8 bases and 1 base, in that order; junction bases with no gene match: 8. This CDR3 has 16 amino acids. The germline gives CDR1 SNHLY, CDR2 FYNNEI. The CDR3 nucleotides are TGTGCCAGCGGCGCCGGGACAGGGGGCAGGAACACTGAAGCTTTCTTT. Its protein is CASGAGTGGRNTEAFF.

The gene calls are TRBV10-3 and TRBJ1-1; TRBD1 matches 7 bases. Unmatched junction bases numbered 7, after V lost 0 bases and J lost 6 bases. Germline values: CDR1 ENHRY, CDR2 SYGVKD. The CDR3 consists of 15 residues. Here the CDR3 DNA reads TGTGCCATCAGTGAGTCGAGAGACAGGGAGCCTGAAGCTTTCTTT. Amino acid sequence: CAISESRDREPEAFF.

V is TRBV29-1 and J is TRBJ1-5; 7 bases are a match to TRBD1. The CDR3 runs to 12 residues. V gave up 7 bases and J gave up 2 bases; unmatched junction bases: 2. The germline V gene encodes CDR1 SQVTM and CDR2 ANQGSEA. The CDR3 loop is CSAGQGNQPQHF. Written as DNA, the CDR3 is TGCAGCGCCGGACAGGGCAATCAGCCCCAGCATTTT.

The gene calls are TRBV19 and TRBJ2-6, with 7 bases lining up with TRBD1. The CDR3 runs 15 residues. Germline V lookup: CDR1 LNHDA, CDR2 SQIVND (reference sequence). V lost 8 bases and J lost 2; bases outside the gene matches: 6. For the CDR3, the DNA is TGTGCCAGTTCCCCCGACAGGGCTGGGGCCAACGTCCTGACTTTC. Translation gives CASSPDRAGANVLTF. The full variable domain, in which reference TRBV19 and TRBJ2-6 provide the parts outside the CDR3, is DGGITQSPKYLFRKEGQNVTLSCEQNLNHDAMYWYRQDPGQGLRLIYYSQIVNDFQKGDIAEGYSVSREKKESFPLTVTSAQKNPTAFYLCASSPDRAGANVLTFGAGSRLTVL.

J is TRBJ1-2 and V is TRBV6-5, with TRBD1 matching over 9 bases. The CDR3 totals 14 residues. Germline CDR1 and CDR2: MNHEY and SVGAGI. After removal of 10 bases from V and 2 bases from J, the junction contained 8 bases not matched to a gene. CDR3 protein: CATSSGQGNYGYTF. As DNA, the CDR3 is TGTGCCACCTCTTCCGGACAGGGGAACTATGGCTACACCTTC.

CDR3 region: CASSYPRGNNQPQHF. CDR3 DNA: TGTGCCAGCAGTTACCCTCGGGGAAACAATCAGCCCCAGCATTTT. The genes are TRBV6-2 or TRBV6-3 and TRBJ1-5; D ambiguous. The germline V gene has CDR1 MNHEY and CDR2 SVGEGT. CDR3 length equals 15 residues. Trimming took 2 bases from V and 3 from J, leaving 11 bases between them.

The chain is built from TRBV9 and TRBJ1-2; TRBD1 aligns across 7 bases. The CDR3 has 15 residues. The J segment lost 3 bases and the V segment lost 0 bases, leaving 5 bases of the junction unmatched. Germline V gives CDR1 SGDLS, CDR2 YYNGEE. This CDR3 reads CASSVDEGADYGYTF. The CDR3 DNA is TGTGCCAGCAGCGTAGACGAGGGGGCGGACTATGGCTACACCTTC. Filled out from reference TRBV9 and TRBJ1-2, the complete variable domain reads DSGVTQTPKHLITATGQRVTLRCSPRSGDLSVYWYQQSLDQGLQFLIQYYNGEERAKGNILERFSAQQFPDLHSELNLSSLELGDSALYFCASSVDEGADYGYTFGSGTRLTVV.

The chain couples TRBV5-4 to TRBJ2-3; TRBD2 aligns across 12 bases. Trimming removed 0 bases from V and 1 base from J; junction bases left unmatched: 0. CDR1 and CDR2 (germline): SGHNT, YYREEE (reference sequence). CDR3 length: 16 amino acids. CDR3 sequence reads: CASSLGTSGGTDTQYF. CDR3 nucleotides: TGTGCCAGCAGCTTGGGGACTAGCGGGGGCACAGATACGCAGTATTTT.

The chain carries TRBV10-2 and TRBJ1-5; 8 bases are a match to TRBD1. Unmatched junction bases numbered 2, after V lost 0 bases and J lost 7 bases. The germline V gene has CDR1 WSHSY and CDR2 SAAADI. This CDR3 region has 14 residues. The CDR3 bases are TGCGCCAGCAGTGAGTCAGGACAGGGACAGCCCCAGCATTTT. Protein: CASSESGQGQPQHF.

The gene calls are TRBV20-1 and TRBJ1-2, with D perhaps TRBD1 (5 bases). V was shortened by 3 bases and J by 2 bases, with 13 bases between the two germline ends. CDR1 and CDR2 (germline): DFQATT, SNEGSKA (reference sequence). The CDR3 has 14 residues. CDR3 protein: CSASLSTENYGYTF. Written as DNA, the CDR3 is TGCAGTGCTAGTTTATCGACAGAAAACTATGGCTACACCTTC.

CDR3 sequence reads: CASSYQTGGADGYTF. Written as DNA, the CDR3 is TGTGCCAGCAGTTACCAAACAGGGGGCGCGGATGGCTACACCTTC. V is TRBV6-2 or TRBV6-3 and J is TRBJ1-2; 9 bases line up with TRBD1. Germline V gives CDR1 MNHEY, CDR2 SVGEGT. After removal of 2 bases from V and 6 bases from J, the junction contained 7 bases not matched to a gene. The CDR3 is 15 amino acids.

This sequence joins TRBV19 and TRBJ1-1; a possible D gene is TRBD1 (5 bases). Trimming took off 5 bases at V and 2 bases at J, with 12 bases between the two ends. Germline CDR1 is LNHDA and CDR2 is SQIVND (reference sequence). The CDR3 has 14 amino acids. The CDR3 DNA follows: TGTGCCAGTAGTCAAGCAGGGTCTAACACTGAAGCTTTCTTT. Amino acid sequence: CASSQAGSNTEAFF.

This clone was recorded a few times. The chain couples TRBV7-9 to TRBJ1-3, with 8 nucleotides matching TRBD1. The CDR3 runs to 13 residues. Trimming took 2 bases from V and 7 from J; bases not matched to a gene: 1. The germline gives CDR1 SEHNR, CDR2 FQNEAQ (reference sequence). Here the CDR3 reads CASSLQGANTIYF. CDR3 sequence (DNA): TGTGCCAGCAGCTTACAGGGGGCCAACACCATATATTTT.

The chain employs TRBV24-1 and TRBJ2-3; 11 nucleotides agree with TRBD2. Germline loops: CDR1 KGHDR, CDR2 SFDVKD. Trimming took 9 bases from V and 6 from J; bases not matched to a gene: 13. The CDR3 has 16 residues. In DNA, the CDR3 is TGTGCCACCTCTCGATCTAGCGGGGGGTCCCCCGATACGCAGTATTTT. Translation gives CATSRSSGGSPDTQYF.